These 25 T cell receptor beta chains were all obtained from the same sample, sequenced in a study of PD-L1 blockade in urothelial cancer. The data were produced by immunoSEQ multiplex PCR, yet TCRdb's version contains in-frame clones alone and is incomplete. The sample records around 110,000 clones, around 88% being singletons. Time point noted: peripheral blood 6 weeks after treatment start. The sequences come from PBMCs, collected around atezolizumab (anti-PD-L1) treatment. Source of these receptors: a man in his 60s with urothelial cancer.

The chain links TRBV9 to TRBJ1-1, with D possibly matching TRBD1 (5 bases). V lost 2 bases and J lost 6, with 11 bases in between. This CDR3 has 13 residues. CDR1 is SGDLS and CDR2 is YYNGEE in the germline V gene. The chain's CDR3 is CASSVSGGAEAFF. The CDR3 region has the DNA TGTGCCAGCAGCGTCTCCGGGGGGGCTGAAGCTTTCTTT.

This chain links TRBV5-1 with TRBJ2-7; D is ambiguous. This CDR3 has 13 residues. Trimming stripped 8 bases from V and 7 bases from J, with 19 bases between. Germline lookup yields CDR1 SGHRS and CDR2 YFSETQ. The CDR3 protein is CASTATVSGEQYF. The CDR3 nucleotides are TGCGCCAGTACAGCCACAGTCTCTGGAGAGCAGTACTTC.

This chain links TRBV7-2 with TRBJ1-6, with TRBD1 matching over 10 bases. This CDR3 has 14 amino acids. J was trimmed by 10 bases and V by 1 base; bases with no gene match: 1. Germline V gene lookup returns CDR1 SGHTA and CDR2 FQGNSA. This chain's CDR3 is CASSLGTGGSPLHF. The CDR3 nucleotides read TGTGCCAGCAGCTTAGGGACAGGGGGATCACCCCTCCACTTT.

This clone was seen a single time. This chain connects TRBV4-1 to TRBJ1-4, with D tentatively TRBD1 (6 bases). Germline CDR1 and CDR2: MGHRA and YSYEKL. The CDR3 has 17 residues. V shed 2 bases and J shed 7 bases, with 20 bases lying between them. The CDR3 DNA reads TGCGCCAGCAGCCAAAGTGGGGGACACGGGGGGCTTGAAAAACTGTTTTTT. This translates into CASSQSGGHGGLEKLFF.

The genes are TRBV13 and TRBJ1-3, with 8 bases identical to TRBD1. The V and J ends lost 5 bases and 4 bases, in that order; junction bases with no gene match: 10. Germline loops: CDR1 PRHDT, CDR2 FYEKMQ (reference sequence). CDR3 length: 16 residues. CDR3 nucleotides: TGTGCCAGCAGCCTGACAGGGGCCGGACTGGGAAACACCATATATTTT. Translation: CASSLTGAGLGNTIYF.

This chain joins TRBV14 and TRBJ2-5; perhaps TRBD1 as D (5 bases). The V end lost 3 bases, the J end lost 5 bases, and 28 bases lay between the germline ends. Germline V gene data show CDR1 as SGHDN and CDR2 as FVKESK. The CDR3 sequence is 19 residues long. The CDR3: CASSQTYGAGRVKGETQYF. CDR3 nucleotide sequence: TGTGCCAGCAGCCAGACATATGGCGCAGGTCGGGTAAAGGGGGAGACCCAGTACTTC.

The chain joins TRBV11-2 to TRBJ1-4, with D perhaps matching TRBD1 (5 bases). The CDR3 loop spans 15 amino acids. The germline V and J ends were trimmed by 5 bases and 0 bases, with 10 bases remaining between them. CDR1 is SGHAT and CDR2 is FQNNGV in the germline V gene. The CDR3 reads CASSPGGATNEKLFF. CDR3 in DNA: TGTGCCAGCAGCCCGGGGGGAGCAACTAATGAAAAACTGTTTTTT.

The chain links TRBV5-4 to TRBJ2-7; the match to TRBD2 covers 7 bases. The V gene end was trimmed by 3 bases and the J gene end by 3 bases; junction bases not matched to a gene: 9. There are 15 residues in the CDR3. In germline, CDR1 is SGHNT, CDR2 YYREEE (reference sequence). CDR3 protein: CASSSSAGGDYEQYF. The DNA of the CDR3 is TGTGCCAGCAGCTCGAGCGCTGGGGGGGACTACGAGCAGTACTTC.

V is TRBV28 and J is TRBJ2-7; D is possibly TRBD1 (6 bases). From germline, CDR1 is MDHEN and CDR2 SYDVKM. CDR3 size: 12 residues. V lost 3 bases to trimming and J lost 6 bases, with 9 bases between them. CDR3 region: CASSFRGGEQYF. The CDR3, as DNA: TGTGCCAGCAGTTTTAGAGGGGGCGAGCAGTACTTC.

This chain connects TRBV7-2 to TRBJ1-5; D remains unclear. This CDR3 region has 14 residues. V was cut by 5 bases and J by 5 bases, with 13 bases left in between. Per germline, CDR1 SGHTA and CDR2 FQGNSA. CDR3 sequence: CASSPRGDYQPQHF. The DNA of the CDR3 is TGTGCCAGCAGCCCACGGGGTGATTATCAGCCCCAGCATTTT.

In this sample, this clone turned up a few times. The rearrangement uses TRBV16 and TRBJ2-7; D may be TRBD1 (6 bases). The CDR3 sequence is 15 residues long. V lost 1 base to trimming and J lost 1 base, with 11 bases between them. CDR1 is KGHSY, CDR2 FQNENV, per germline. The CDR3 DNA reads TGTGCCAGCAGCCAATTTGAGACAGGATCCTACGAGCAGTACTTC. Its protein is CASSQFETGSYEQYF. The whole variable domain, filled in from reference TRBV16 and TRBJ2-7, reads GEEVAQTPKHLVRGEGQKAKLYCAPIKGHSYVFWYQQVLKNEFKFLISFQNENVFDETGMPKERFSAKCLPNSPCSLEIQATKLEDSAVYFCASSQFETGSYEQYFGPGTRLTVT.

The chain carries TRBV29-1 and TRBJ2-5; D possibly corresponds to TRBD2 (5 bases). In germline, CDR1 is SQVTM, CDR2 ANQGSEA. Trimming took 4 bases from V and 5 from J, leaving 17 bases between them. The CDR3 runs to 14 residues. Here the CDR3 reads CSVVWSAGFETQYF. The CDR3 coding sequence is TGCAGCGTTGTTTGGTCCGCGGGTTTTGAGACCCAGTACTTC.

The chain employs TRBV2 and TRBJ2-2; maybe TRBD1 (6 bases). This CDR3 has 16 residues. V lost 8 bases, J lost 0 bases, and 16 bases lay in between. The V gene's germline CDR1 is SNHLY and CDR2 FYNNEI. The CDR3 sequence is CASQRGGSANTGELFF. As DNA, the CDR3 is TGTGCCAGCCAACGTGGGGGCAGCGCGAACACCGGGGAGCTGTTTTTT.

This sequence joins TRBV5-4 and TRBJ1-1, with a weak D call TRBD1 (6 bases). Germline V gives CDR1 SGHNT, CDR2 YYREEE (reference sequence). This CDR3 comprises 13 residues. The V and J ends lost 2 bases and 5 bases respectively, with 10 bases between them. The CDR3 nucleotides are TGTGCCAGCAGCTTACAGGGTAATACTGAAGCTTTCTTT. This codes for CASSLQGNTEAFF.

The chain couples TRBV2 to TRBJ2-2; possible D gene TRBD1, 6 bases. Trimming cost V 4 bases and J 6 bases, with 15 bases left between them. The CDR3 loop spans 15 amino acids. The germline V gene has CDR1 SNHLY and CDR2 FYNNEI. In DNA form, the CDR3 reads TGTGCCAGCAGTGGGGACATGAAGGCACCCGGGGAGCTGTTTTTT. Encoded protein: CASSGDMKAPGELFF.

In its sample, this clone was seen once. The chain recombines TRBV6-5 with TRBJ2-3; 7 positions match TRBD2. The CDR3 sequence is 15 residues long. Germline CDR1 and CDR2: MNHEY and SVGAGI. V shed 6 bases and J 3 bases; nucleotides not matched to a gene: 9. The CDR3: CASSSFGLETDTQYF. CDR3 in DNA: TGTGCCAGCAGCTCCTTTGGACTAGAAACAGATACGCAGTATTTT.

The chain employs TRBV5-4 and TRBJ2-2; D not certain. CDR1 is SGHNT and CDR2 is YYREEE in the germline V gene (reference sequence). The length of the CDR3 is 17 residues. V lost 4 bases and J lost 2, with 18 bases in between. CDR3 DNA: TGTGCCAGCAGCGTAACGGTTCTTCGTTCAAACACCGGGGAGCTGTTTTTT. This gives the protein CASSVTVLRSNTGELFF.

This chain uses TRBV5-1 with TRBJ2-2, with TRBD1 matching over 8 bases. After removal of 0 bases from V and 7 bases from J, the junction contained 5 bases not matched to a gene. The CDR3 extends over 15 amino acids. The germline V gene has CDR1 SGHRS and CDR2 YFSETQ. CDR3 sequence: CASSLVTGGDGELFF. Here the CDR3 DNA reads TGCGCCAGCAGCTTGGTAACAGGGGGAGACGGGGAGCTGTTTTTT. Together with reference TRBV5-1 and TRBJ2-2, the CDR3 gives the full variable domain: KAGVTQTPRYLIKTRGQQVTLSCSPISGHRSVSWYQQTPGQGLQFLFEYFSETQRNKGNFPGRFSGRQFSNSRSEMNVSTLELGDSALYLCASSLVTGGDGELFFGEGSRLTVL.

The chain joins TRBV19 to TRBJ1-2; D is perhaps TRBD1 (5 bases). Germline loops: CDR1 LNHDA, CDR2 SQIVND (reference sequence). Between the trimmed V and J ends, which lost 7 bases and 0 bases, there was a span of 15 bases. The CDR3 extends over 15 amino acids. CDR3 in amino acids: CASTNQGLANYGYTF. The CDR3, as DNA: TGTGCCAGTACCAATCAGGGCTTAGCTAACTATGGCTACACCTTC.

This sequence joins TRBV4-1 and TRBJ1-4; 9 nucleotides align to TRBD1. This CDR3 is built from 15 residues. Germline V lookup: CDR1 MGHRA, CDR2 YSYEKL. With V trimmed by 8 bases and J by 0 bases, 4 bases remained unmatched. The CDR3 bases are TGCGCCAGCTCCGGGACAGGGTCAACTAATGAAAAACTGTTTTTT. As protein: CASSGTGSTNEKLFF.

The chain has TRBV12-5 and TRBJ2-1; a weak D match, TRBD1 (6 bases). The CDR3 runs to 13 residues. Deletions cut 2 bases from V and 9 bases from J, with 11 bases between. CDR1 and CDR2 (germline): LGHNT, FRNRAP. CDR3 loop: CASGLWGPGEQFF. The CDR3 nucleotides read TGTGCTAGTGGTTTGTGGGGGCCCGGTGAGCAGTTCTTC.

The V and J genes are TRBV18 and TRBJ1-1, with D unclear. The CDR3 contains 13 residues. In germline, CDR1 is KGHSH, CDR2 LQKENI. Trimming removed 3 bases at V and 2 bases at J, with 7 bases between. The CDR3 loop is CASSPGLNTEAFF. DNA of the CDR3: TGTGCCAGCTCACCGGGCCTCAACACTGAAGCTTTCTTT.

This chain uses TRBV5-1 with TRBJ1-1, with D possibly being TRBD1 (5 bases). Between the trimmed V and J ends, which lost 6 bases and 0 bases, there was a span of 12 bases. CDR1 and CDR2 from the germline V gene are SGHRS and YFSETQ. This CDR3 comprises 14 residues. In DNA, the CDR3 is TGCGCCAGCACCAGGACGGACATGAACACTGAAGCTTTCTTT. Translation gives CASTRTDMNTEAFF. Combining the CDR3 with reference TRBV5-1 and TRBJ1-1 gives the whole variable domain KAGVTQTPRYLIKTRGQQVTLSCSPISGHRSVSWYQQTPGQGLQFLFEYFSETQRNKGNFPGRFSGRQFSNSRSEMNVSTLELGDSALYLCASTRTDMNTEAFFGQGTRLTVV.

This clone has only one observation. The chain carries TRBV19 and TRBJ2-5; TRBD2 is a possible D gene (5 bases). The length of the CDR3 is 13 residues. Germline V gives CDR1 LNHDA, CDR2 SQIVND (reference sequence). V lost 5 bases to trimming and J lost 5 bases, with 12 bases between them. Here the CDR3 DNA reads TGTGCCAGTAGTCCGGGGAAGGAGGAGACCCAGTACTTC. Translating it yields CASSPGKEETQYF.

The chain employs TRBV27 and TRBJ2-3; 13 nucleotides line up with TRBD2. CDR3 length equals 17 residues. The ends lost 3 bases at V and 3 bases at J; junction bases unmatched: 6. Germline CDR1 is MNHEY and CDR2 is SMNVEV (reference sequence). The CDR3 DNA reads TGTGCCAGCAGTTTTGGACTAGCGGGAGACCTGACAGATACGCAGTATTTT. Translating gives CASSFGLAGDLTDTQYF.